Each of the 25 T cell receptor beta chains below was sequenced from the same sample in a study of shared clonotypes between healthy human individuals. Libraries were prepared by immunoSEQ multiplex PCR; TCRdb keeps only in-frame clonotypes and omits some of them. The table lists roughly 1,500,000 clones, approximately 98% of them singletons, with about 0.45% in the top ten. The sample comprised naive CD4+ T cells sorted from blood. Regarding subset: CD45RA+ positively selected. These receptors were collected from a man between 25 and 39 years old in good health.

The chain is built from TRBV9 and TRBJ1-4; 8 bases align to TRBD1. The CDR3 is 15 amino acids. Germline CDR1 reads SGDLS; CDR2 reads YYNGEE. With V trimmed by 2 bases and J by 6 bases, 6 bases remained unmatched. The CDR3 DNA reads as TGTGCCAGCAGCGTCGGACAGGGATGGGATGAAAAACTGTTTTTT. It specifies CASSVGQGWDEKLFF. The whole variable domain, remainder taken from reference TRBV9 and TRBJ1-4, is DSGVTQTPKHLITATGQRVTLRCSPRSGDLSVYWYQQSLDQGLQFLIQYYNGEERAKGNILERFSAQQFPDLHSELNLSSLELGDSALYFCASSVGQGWDEKLFFGSGTQLSVL.

The sample holds one count of this clone. This sequence joins TRBV4-3 and TRBJ2-7; 10 bases are a match to TRBD2. Germline V gene data show CDR1 as LGHNA and CDR2 as YSLEER. The CDR3 loop spans 17 amino acids. The trim removed 4 bases at V and 3 bases at J, leaving 12 bases unmatched. The CDR3 region has the DNA TGCGCCAGCAGCCTCGTAGCGGGAGGAAATCTAATCTACGAGCAGTACTTC. Its translation is CASSLVAGGNLIYEQYF.

V is TRBV28 and J is TRBJ2-5; D is uncertain. The V end was cut by 3 bases, the J end by 2 bases, with 10 bases between. Germline assignment: CDR1 MDHEN and CDR2 SYDVKM. The CDR3 totals 14 residues. Here the CDR3 DNA reads TGTGCCAGCAGTTTGAGCAGCAGTCAAGAGACCCAGTACTTC. Amino acids: CASSLSSSQETQYF.

This clone was observed once. V is TRBV14 and J is TRBJ2-7, with 10 bases identical to TRBD2. Looked up from germline, CDR1 is SGHDN and CDR2 is FVKESK. The CDR3 consists of 18 residues. V was clipped by 3 bases and J by 4 bases; unmatched bases: 15. The CDR3 DNA follows: TGTGCCAGCAGCCATGGACGGGCTAAGGCTAGCGGGAGTTACGAGCAGTACTTC. Translated, it gives CASSHGRAKASGSYEQYF. Variable domain in full (rest from reference TRBV14 and TRBJ2-7): EAGVTQFPSHSVIEKGQTVTLRCDPISGHDNLYWYRRVMGKEIKFLLHFVKESKQDESGMPNNRFLAERTGGTYSTLKVQPAELEDSGVYFCASSHGRAKASGSYEQYFGPGTRLTVT.

In its sample, this clone was seen once. The gene calls are TRBV28 and TRBJ1-4; D ambiguous. Trimming shortened V by 5 bases and J by 8 bases, and 9 bases separated the two germline ends. The CDR3 runs 12 residues. Looked up from germline, CDR1 is MDHEN and CDR2 is SYDVKM. CDR3 protein: CASSTNWEKLFF. The CDR3 DNA sequence: TGTGCCAGCAGTACAAATTGGGAAAAACTGTTTTTT.

The V and J genes are TRBV19 and TRBJ1-1; 7 bases are a match to TRBD1. Germline-derived CDR1 and CDR2 are LNHDA and SQIVND (reference sequence). The CDR3 covers 13 residues. V was pared by 7 bases and J by 4 bases, with 6 bases of the junction left unmatched. The CDR3 DNA follows: TGTGCCAGTAAAGAGGGGGCAAGCACTGAAGCTTTCTTT. Encoded protein: CASKEGASTEAFF.

The V call is TRBV9, the J call TRBJ1-2, with TRBD1 as a possible D gene (5 bases). Germline values: CDR1 SGDLS, CDR2 YYNGEE. The V end lost 3 bases, the J end lost 5 bases, and 11 bases lay between the germline ends. The CDR3 contains 13 residues. DNA for the CDR3: TGTGCCAGCAGCGAGGGGACTTCGTATGGCTACACCTTC. It translates to CASSEGTSYGYTF.

The V call is TRBV6-5, the J call TRBJ1-3; 7 positions agree with TRBD1. CDR1 is MNHEY, CDR2 SVGAGI, per germline. CDR3 size: 15 residues. Unmatched junction bases numbered 4, after V lost 5 bases and J lost 0 bases. The chain's CDR3 is CASSPSGGSGNTIYF. The CDR3 DNA reads TGTGCCAGCAGTCCATCAGGGGGCTCTGGAAACACCATATATTTT.

The genes are TRBV4-3 and TRBJ1-1; D gene unclear. Germline V CDR1 and CDR2: LGHNA, YSLEER. Deletions cut 0 bases from V and 1 base from J, with 18 bases between. The CDR3 extends over 18 amino acids. The CDR3 DNA reads as TGCGCCAGCAGCCAAGATTGGTTAGTGAGACAAGGGAACACTGAAGCTTTCTTT. Translated, it gives CASSQDWLVRQGNTEAFF.

In its sample, this clone was seen once. This chain connects TRBV19 to TRBJ2-1, with 16 bases identical to TRBD2. V shed 6 bases, J shed 9 bases, and the junction held 11 bases outside the gene matches. Germline assignment: CDR1 LNHDA and CDR2 SQIVND (reference sequence). There are 17 residues in the CDR3. The CDR3 reads CASSRGTSGRALGEQFF. CDR3 bases: TGTGCCAGTAGCCGCGGGACTAGCGGGAGGGCCTTGGGTGAGCAGTTCTTC. Full variable domain (rest looked up from reference TRBV19 and TRBJ2-1): DGGITQSPKYLFRKEGQNVTLSCEQNLNHDAMYWYRQDPGQGLRLIYYSQIVNDFQKGDIAEGYSVSREKKESFPLTVTSAQKNPTAFYLCASSRGTSGRALGEQFFGPGTRLTVL.

The rearrangement uses TRBV6-1 and TRBJ2-5; D is unresolved. The germline gives CDR1 MNHNS, CDR2 SASEGT. V shed 2 bases and J shed 4 bases, with 5 bases lying between them. This CDR3 is built from 12 residues. CDR3 nucleotides: TGTGCCAGCAGTGAAAAGGGAGAGACCCAGTACTTC. Translated, it gives CASSEKGETQYF.

The chain has TRBV29-1 and TRBJ1-1; D is uncertain. The CDR3 totals 13 residues. Trimming cost V 4 bases and J 1 base, with 10 bases left between them. Germline CDR1 reads SQVTM; CDR2 reads ANQGSEA. The CDR3 sequence: CSVVSRSNTEAFF. CDR3 bases: TGCAGCGTTGTATCCAGGTCGAACACTGAAGCTTTCTTT. Combining the CDR3 with reference TRBV29-1 and TRBJ1-1 gives the whole variable domain SAVISQKPSRDICQRGTSLTIQCQVDSQVTMMFWYRQQPGQSLTLIATANQGSEATYESGFVIDKFPISRPNLTFSTLTVSNMSPEDSSIYLCSVVSRSNTEAFFGQGTRLTVV.

V and J are TRBV7-6 and TRBJ2-3, with 8 positions matching TRBD2. The J segment lost 0 bases and the V segment lost 2 bases, leaving 4 bases of the junction unmatched. The CDR3 runs 16 residues. Germline CDR1 is SGHVS and CDR2 is FNYEAQ. CDR3 DNA sequence: TGTGCCAGCAGCTTAATAGCTAGCGGGAGCACAGATACGCAGTATTTT. Translated, it gives CASSLIASGSTDTQYF.

The DNA for the CDR3 is TGTGCCAGCACGCGACACCCGCAAGAGACCCAGTACTTC. Its protein is CASTRHPQETQYF. This rearrangement joins TRBV27 to TRBJ2-5; D ambiguous. The germline CDR1 and CDR2 sequences are MNHEY and SMNVEV (reference sequence). V dropped 7 bases and J dropped 2 bases, with 11 bases sitting between them. The CDR3 is made up of 13 amino acids.

This sequence joins TRBV18 and TRBJ1-3; TRBD1 is a possible D gene (5 bases). The CDR3 has 16 amino acids. Per germline, CDR1 KGHSH and CDR2 LQKENI. Deletions cut 1 base from V and 7 bases from J, with 17 bases between. The CDR3 is CASSPQTARVGNTIYF. The CDR3 DNA sequence: TGTGCCAGCTCACCACAGACAGCCCGCGTGGGGAACACCATATATTTT.

The V gene is TRBV9, the J gene TRBJ1-2, with a weak D call TRBD1 (5 bases). V gave up 3 bases and J gave up 6 bases, with 21 bases separating them. The CDR3 contains 16 residues. Germline CDR1 is SGDLS and CDR2 is YYNGEE. The CDR3: CASSGGPPGLIHGYTF. In DNA, the CDR3 is TGTGCCAGCAGCGGCGGCCCCCCGGGACTCATTCATGGCTACACCTTC.

V is TRBV2 and J is TRBJ2-7; 7 bases are shared with TRBD1. The CDR3 spans 15 residues. With 6 bases clipped from V and 2 bases from J, the junction kept 10 bases outside the gene matches. Per the germline V gene, CDR1 is SNHLY and CDR2 is FYNNEI. The CDR3 nucleotides are TGTGCCAGCAGGGCCTCGACAGGGCCGGCCTACGAGCAGTACTTC. It specifies CASRASTGPAYEQYF.

The genes are TRBV5-4 and TRBJ2-2, with TRBD2 matching 9 bases. Germline trimming cut 0 bases from V and 5 bases from J; bases unmatched to any gene: 8. CDR1 is SGHNT, CDR2 YYREEE, per germline (reference sequence). The CDR3 extends over 17 amino acids. The CDR3 nucleotides are TGTGCCAGCAGCTTGGCCAGTAGCGGGAGACAGACCGGGGAGCTGTTTTTT. This sequence encodes CASSLASSGRQTGELFF.

This chain links TRBV27 with TRBJ2-6, with D perhaps TRBD1 (5 bases). Germline lookup yields CDR1 MNHEY and CDR2 SMNVEV (reference sequence). The CDR3 extends over 15 amino acids. Trimming removed 3 bases at V and 1 base at J, with 7 bases between. CDR3 sequence: CASSFRGSGANVLTF. The CDR3 nucleotides are TGTGCCAGCAGTTTTAGGGGTTCTGGGGCCAACGTCCTGACTTTC.

The CDR3 protein is CASRWGYTYEQYF. CDR3 DNA sequence: TGTGCCAGCAGGTGGGGCTATACCTACGAGCAGTACTTC. The chain has TRBV2 and TRBJ2-7, with a weak D call TRBD1 (5 bases). Germline V lookup: CDR1 SNHLY, CDR2 FYNNEI. The length of the CDR3 is 13 residues. Trimming cost V 6 bases and J 2 bases, with 11 bases left between them.

Written as DNA, the CDR3 is TGTGCCAGCAGTGATGCTGCTGGAGGCACAGATACGCAGTATTTT. Its protein product is CASSDAAGGTDTQYF. The V call is TRBV6-1, the J call TRBJ2-3; D remains unclear. Per germline, CDR1 MNHNS and CDR2 SASEGT. Deletions cut 3 bases from V and 1 base from J, with 11 bases between. The CDR3 is 15 amino acids.

The chain combines TRBV7-3 with TRBJ2-7, with D hard to call. CDR1 is SGHTA, CDR2 FQGTGA, per germline. V was pared by 8 bases and J by 7 bases, with 12 bases between. This CDR3 is 11 amino acids long. CDR3: CASSGSGEQYF. As DNA, the CDR3 is TGTGCCAGCTCTGGTAGTGGGGAGCAGTACTTC.

V is TRBV19 and J is TRBJ1-5; tentative D call: TRBD1 (6 bases). The CDR3 is 15 amino acids. Germline CDR1 and CDR2: LNHDA and SQIVND (reference sequence). The V and J ends lost 6 bases and 3 bases respectively, with 15 bases between them. CDR3 sequence (DNA): TGTGCCAGTAGATCGGGGGCAAAAGTCAATCAGCCCCAGCATTTT. Protein product: CASRSGAKVNQPQHF.

The V call is TRBV5-1, the J call TRBJ2-1; 11 bases are a match to TRBD2. The V gene end was trimmed by 2 bases and the J gene end by 9 bases; junction bases not matched to a gene: 13. Germline V gene sequence: CDR1 SGHRS, CDR2 YFSETQ. The CDR3 consists of 17 residues. The DNA of the CDR3 is TGCGCCAGCAGCTTTGTGTTTCAGACTAGCGGGAAAGTTGAGCAGTTCTTC. Translating gives CASSFVFQTSGKVEQFF.

V and J are TRBV5-4 and TRBJ2-7; D gene unclear. V shed 4 bases and J shed 2 bases, with 16 bases lying between them. CDR1 SGHNT and CDR2 YYREEE come from the germline V gene (reference sequence). CDR3 length equals 15 residues. CDR3 bases: TGTGCCAGCAGCCTAGGATCGCCACGTACCTACGAGCAGTACTTC. Translated, it gives CASSLGSPRTYEQYF.